This TCR beta chain was sequenced for a study of T cells after yellow fever vaccination. The study's findings and limits: It was a small share of clonotypes that appeared in both CD4 and CD8 compartments. Post-booster samples contained most primary-vaccination clones (approximately 96% CD4, about 85% CD8).

Concerning this clonotype: Its antigen is not known.

MiXCR, applied by TCRdb to the 5' RACE reads, yields one record per CDR3 protein. The sample contains 360,000 or so distinct CDR3 sequences, more than 9% of which appear only once. The CDR3 is made up of 13 amino acids. Germline-derived CDR1 and CDR2 are MNHNS and SASEGT. V shed 1 base, J shed 13 bases, and the junction held 6 bases outside the gene matches. The source is a man aged 18 to 29 who received the YFV17D yellow fever vaccine. This chain joins TRBV6-1 and TRBJ2-3, with 9 bases identical to TRBD2. The sequencing used PBMCs, collected on the day of the first yellow fever vaccination. The CDR3 loop reads CASSEDWAGGKYF. The CDR3, as DNA: TGTGCCAGCAGTGAAGATTGGGCGGGGGGGAAGTATTTT.